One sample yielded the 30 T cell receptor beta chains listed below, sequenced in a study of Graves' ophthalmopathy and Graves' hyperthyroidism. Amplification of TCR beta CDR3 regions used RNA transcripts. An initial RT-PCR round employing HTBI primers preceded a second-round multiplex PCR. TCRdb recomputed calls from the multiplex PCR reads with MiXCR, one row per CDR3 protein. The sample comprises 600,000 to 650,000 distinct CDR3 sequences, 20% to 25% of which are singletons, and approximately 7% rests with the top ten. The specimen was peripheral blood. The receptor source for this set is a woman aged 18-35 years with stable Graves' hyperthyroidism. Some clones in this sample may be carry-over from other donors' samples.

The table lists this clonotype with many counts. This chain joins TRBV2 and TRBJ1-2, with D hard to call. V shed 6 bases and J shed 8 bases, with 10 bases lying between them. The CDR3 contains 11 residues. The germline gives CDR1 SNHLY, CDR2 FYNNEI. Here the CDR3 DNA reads TGTGCCAGCAGCAGTTTTTGGGGCTACACCTTC. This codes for CASSSFWGYTF.

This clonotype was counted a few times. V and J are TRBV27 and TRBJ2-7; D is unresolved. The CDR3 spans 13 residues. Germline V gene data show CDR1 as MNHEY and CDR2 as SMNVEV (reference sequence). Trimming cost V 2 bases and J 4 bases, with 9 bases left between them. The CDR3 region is CASSLRFAYEQYF. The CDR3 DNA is TGTGCCAGCAGTTTAAGGTTCGCGTACGAGCAGTACTTC.

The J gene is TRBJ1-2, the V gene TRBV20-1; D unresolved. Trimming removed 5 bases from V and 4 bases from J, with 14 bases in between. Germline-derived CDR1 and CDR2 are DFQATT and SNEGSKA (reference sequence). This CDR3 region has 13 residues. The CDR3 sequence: CSAVSDNSYGYTF. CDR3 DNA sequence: TGCAGTGCTGTATCCGACAATTCCTATGGCTACACCTTC.

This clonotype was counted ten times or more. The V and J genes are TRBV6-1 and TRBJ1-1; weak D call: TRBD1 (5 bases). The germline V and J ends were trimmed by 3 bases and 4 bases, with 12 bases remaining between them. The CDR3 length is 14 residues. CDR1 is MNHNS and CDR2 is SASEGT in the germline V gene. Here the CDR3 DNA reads TGTGCCAGCAGTGAGGGGCCCGAGGTCACTGAAGCTTTCTTT. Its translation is CASSEGPEVTEAFF.

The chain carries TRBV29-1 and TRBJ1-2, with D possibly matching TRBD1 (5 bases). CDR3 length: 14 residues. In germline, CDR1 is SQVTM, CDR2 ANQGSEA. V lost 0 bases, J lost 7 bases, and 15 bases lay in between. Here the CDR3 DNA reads TGCAGCGTTGAAGATCCCGGGGCTGTTCCTGGCTACACCTTC. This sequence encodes CSVEDPGAVPGYTF.

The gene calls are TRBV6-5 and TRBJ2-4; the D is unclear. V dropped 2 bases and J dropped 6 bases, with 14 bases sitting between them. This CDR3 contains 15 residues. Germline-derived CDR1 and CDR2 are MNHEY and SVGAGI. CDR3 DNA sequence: TGTGCCAGCAGTTACCAGGAGAGGCGATCAAACATTCAGTACTTC. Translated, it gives CASSYQERRSNIQYF.

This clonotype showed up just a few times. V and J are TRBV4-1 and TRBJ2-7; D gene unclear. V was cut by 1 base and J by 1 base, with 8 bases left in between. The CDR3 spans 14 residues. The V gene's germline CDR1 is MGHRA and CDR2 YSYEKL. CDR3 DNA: TGCGCCAGCAGCCAAGGTCCGGGTTCCTACGAGCAGTACTTC. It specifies CASSQGPGSYEQYF.

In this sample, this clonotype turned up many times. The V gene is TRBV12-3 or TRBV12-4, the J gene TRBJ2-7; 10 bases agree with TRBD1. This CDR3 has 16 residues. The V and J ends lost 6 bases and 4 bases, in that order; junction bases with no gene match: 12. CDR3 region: CASSNLGGTGAYEQYF. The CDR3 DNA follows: TGTGCCAGCAGCAATCTGGGGGGGACAGGGGCATACGAGCAGTACTTC.

The CDR3 protein is CSARGGTGNNQPQHF. CDR3 nucleotides: TGCAGTGCTAGAGGGGGGACAGGGAACAATCAGCCCCAGCATTTT. The chain has TRBV20-1 and TRBJ1-5, with 9 bases matching TRBD1. V lost 1 base, J lost 3 bases, and 4 bases stayed unmatched. Germline V gene data show CDR1 as DFQATT and CDR2 as SNEGSKA (reference sequence). This CDR3 has 15 residues.

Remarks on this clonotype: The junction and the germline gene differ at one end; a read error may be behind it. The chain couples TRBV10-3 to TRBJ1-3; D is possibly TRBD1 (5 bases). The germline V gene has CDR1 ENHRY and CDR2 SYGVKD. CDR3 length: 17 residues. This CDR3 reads CATSDWRGNYSGNTIYF. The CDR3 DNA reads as TGTGCCACCAGTGATTGGCGGGGGAACTACTCTGGAAACACCATATATTTT.

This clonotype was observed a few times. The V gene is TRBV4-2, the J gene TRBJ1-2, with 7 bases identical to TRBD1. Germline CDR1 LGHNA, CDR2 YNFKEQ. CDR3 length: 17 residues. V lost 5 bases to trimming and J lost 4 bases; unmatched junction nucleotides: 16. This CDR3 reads CASSKSKGQDLPYGYTF. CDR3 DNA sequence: TGTGCCAGCAGCAAATCGAAAGGACAGGACCTACCCTATGGCTACACCTTC.

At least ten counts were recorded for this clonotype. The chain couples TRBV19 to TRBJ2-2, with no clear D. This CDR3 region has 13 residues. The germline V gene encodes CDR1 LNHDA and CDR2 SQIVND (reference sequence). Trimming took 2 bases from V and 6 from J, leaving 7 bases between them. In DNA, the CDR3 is TGTGCCAGTAGTATACAGGTACCCGGGGAGCTGTTTTTT. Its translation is CASSIQVPGELFF.

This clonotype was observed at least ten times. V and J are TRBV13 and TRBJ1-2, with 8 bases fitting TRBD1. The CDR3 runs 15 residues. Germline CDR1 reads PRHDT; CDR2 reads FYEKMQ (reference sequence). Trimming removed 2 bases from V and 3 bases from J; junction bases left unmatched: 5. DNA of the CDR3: TGTGCCAGCAGCTTAACAGGGGGGAAGTACTATGGCTACACCTTC. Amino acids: CASSLTGGKYYGYTF.

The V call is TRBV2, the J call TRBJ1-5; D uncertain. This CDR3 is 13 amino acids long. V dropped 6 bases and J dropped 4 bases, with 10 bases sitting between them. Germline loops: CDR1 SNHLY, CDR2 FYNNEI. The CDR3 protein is CASSKEENQPQHF. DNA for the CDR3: TGTGCCAGCAGCAAAGAGGAGAATCAGCCCCAGCATTTT. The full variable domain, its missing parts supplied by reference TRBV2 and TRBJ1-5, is EPEVTQTPSHQVTQMGQEVILRCVPISNHLYFYWYRQILGQKVEFLVSFYNNEISEKSEIFDDQFSVERPDGSNFTLKIRSTKLEDSAMYFCASSKEENQPQHFGDGTRLSIL.

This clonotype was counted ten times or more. The CDR3: CASSVGDTGELFF. The CDR3, as DNA: TGTGCCAGCAGTGTCGGCGACACCGGGGAGCTGTTTTTT. This chain joins TRBV6-1 and TRBJ2-2; D is uncertain. CDR1 MNHNS and CDR2 SASEGT come from the germline V gene. Trimming pared 4 bases from V and 3 bases from J, leaving 6 bases between. This CDR3 contains 13 residues.

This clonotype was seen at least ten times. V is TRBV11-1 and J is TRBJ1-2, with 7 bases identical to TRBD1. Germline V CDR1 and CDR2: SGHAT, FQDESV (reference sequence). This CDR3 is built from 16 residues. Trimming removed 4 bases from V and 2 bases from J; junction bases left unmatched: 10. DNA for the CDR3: TGTGCCAGCAGCTCAAAAGGGACAGATCCCAACTATGGCTACACCTTC. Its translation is CASSSKGTDPNYGYTF.

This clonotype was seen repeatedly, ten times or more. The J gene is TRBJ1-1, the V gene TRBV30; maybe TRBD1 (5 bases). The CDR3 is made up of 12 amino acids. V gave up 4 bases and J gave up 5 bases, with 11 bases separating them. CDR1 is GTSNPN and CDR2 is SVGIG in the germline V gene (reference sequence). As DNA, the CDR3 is TGTGCCTGGATCGGGGAGGGGACTGAAGCTTTCTTT. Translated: CAWIGEGTEAFF. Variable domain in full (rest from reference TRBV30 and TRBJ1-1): SQTIHQWPATLVQPVGSPLSLECTVEGTSNPNLYWYRQAAGRGLQLLFYSVGIGQISSEVPQNLSASRPQDRQFILSSKKLLLSDSGFYLCAWIGEGTEAFFGQGTRLTVV.

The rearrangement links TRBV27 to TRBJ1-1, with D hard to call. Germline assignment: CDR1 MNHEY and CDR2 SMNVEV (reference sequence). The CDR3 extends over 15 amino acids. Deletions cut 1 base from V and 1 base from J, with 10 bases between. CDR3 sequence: CASSLYGSTNTEAFF. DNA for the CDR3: TGTGCCAGCAGTTTATATGGCTCAACGAACACTGAAGCTTTCTTT.

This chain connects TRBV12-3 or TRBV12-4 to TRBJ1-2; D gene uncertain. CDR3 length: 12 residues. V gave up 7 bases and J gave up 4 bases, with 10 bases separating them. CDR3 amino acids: CASTRRSYGYTF. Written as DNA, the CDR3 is TGTGCCAGCACCCGGAGATCCTATGGCTACACCTTC.

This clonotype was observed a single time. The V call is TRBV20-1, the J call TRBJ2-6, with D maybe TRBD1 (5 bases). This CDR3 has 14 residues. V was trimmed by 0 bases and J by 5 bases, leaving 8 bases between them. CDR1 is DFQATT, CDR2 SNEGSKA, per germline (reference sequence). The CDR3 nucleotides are TGCAGTGCTAGAGAGGGGCGGCGGGCCAACGTCCTGACTTTC. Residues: CSAREGRRANVLTF.

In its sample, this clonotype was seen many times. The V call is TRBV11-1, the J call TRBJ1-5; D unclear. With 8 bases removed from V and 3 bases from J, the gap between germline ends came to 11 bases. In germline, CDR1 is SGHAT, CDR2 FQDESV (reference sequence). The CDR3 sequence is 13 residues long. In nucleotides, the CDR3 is TGTGCCAGCGGATCAGGTCCCAATCAGCCCCAGCATTTT. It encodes CASGSGPNQPQHF.

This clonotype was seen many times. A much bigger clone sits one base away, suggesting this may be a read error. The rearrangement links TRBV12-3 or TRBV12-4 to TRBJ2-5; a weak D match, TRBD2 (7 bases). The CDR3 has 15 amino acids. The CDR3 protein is CASSFRGATQETKYF. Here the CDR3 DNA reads TGTGCCAGCAGTTTTCGGGGGGCCACCCAAGAGACCAAGTACTTC.

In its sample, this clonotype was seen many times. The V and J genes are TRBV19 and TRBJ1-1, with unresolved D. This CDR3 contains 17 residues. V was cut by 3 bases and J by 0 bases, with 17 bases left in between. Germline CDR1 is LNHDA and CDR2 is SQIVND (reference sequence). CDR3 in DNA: TGTGCCAGTAGTATCCCGGGCCGTGCTTCGTTGAACACTGAAGCTTTCTTT. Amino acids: CASSIPGRASLNTEAFF.

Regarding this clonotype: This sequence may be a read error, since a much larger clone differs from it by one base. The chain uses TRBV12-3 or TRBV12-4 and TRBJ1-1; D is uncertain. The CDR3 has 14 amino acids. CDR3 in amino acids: CAISLVPKEHCAFF. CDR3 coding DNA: TGTGCCATCAGTTTAGTCCCGAAGGAACACTGCGCTTTCTTT.

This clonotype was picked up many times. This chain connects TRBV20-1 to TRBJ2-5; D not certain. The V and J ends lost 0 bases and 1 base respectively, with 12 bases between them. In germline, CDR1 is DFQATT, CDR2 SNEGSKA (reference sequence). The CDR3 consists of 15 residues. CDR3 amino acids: CSARDHNRPQETQYF. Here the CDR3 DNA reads TGCAGTGCTAGAGATCATAACAGACCCCAAGAGACCCAGTACTTC.

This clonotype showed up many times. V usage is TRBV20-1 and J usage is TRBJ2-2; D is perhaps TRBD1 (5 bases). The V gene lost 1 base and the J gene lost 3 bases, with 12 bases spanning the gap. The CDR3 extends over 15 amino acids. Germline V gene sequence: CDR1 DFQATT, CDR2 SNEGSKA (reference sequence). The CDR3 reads CSARGLQGDTGELFF. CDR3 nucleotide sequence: TGCAGTGCTAGAGGCCTCCAGGGTGACACCGGGGAGCTGTTTTTT.

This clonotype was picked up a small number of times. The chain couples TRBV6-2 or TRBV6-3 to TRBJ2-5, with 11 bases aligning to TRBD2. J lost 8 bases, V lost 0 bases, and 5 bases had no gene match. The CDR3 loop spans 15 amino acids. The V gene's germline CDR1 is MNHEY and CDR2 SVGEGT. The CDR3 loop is CASSYSTLAGVTQYF. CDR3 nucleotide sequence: TGTGCCAGCAGTTACTCCACACTAGCGGGGGTTACCCAGTACTTC.

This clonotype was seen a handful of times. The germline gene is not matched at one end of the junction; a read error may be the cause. In DNA, the CDR3 is TGCAGCGTCGGACAGGGAGGAACCTTC. It translates to CSVGQGGTF. This chain links TRBV29-1 with TRBJ2-5; TRBD1 matches 8 bases. The CDR3 runs 9 residues. Germline values: CDR1 SQVTM, CDR2 ANQGSEA. Filled out from reference TRBV29-1 and TRBJ2-5, the complete variable domain reads SAVISQKPSRDICQRGTSLTIQCQVDSQVTMMFWYRQQPGQSLTLIATANQGSEATYESGFVIDKFPISRPNLTFSTLTVSNMSPEDSSIYLCSVGQGGTFGPGTRLLVL.

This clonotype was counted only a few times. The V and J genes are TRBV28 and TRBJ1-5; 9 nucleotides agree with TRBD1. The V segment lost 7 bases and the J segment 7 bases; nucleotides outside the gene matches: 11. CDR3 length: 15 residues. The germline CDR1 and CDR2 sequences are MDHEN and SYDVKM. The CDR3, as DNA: TGTGCCAGCAATTTCCCGGGACAGGGTTGGCAGCCCCAGCATTTT. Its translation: CASNFPGQGWQPQHF.

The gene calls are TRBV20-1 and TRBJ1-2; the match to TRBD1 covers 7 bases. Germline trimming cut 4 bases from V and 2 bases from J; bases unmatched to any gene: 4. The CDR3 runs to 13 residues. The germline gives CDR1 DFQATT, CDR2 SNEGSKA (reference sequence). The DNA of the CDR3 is TGCAGTGCTATAGACAGGGCGAACTATGGCTACACCTTC. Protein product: CSAIDRANYGYTF.